A single sample is the source of the 26 T cell receptor beta chains below, sequenced in a study of shared clonotypes between healthy human individuals. Terminally differentiated effector memory CD45RA+ cells were left out of the naive CD8 fraction, which was CD45RO-negative and positively selected for CCR7. Libraries were prepared by immunoSEQ multiplex PCR; TCRdb keeps only in-frame clonotypes and omits some of them. The top ten hold over 1.5% of the sample, which has some 2,100,000 clones, 85% to 95% seen once. Input material: naive CD8+ T cells from PBMCs. Receptors were obtained from a man between 18 and 35 years old in good health. Some clones in this sample may be carry-over from other donors' samples.

To note about this clone: Other nucleotide sequences from this sample produce the same CDR3. The J gene is TRBJ2-7, the V gene TRBV28; unclear D gene. V was shortened by 6 bases and J by 7 bases, with 13 bases between the two germline ends. The germline V gene encodes CDR1 MDHEN and CDR2 SYDVKM. The CDR3 consists of 12 residues. The CDR3 coding sequence is TGTGCCAGCAGCCTAGGGTTGGGGGAGCAGTACTTC. This codes for CASSLGLGEQYF. The variable domain in full, with the rest retrieved from reference TRBV28 and TRBJ2-7, is DVKVTQSSRYLVKRTGEKVFLECVQDMDHENMFWYRQDPGLGLRLIYFSYDVKMKEKGDIPEGYSVSREKKERFSLILESASTNQTSMYLCASSLGLGEQYFGPGTRLTVT.

The chain combines TRBV28 with TRBJ2-5; D gene uncertain. In germline, CDR1 is MDHEN, CDR2 SYDVKM. V lost 7 bases and J lost 2, with 11 bases in between. The CDR3 loop spans 13 amino acids. This CDR3 reads CASMRRLQETQYF. CDR3 sequence (DNA): TGTGCCAGCATGCGGAGACTTCAAGAGACCCAGTACTTC.

Comment on this clone: This CDR3 is also generated by other DNA sequences in the sample. The rearrangement links TRBV6-5 to TRBJ1-5; unclear D gene. Trimming removed 6 bases from V and 2 bases from J, with 5 bases in between. The CDR3 covers 12 residues. Germline CDR1 MNHEY, CDR2 SVGAGI. CDR3 bases: TGTGCCAGCAGGGGCGGCAATCAGCCCCAGCATTTT. Amino acid sequence: CASRGGNQPQHF.

This clone was seen just once. The chain carries TRBV5-1 and TRBJ2-5; no reliable D call. Germline V gene lookup returns CDR1 SGHRS and CDR2 YFSETQ. CDR3 length: 17 amino acids. Trimming shortened V by 2 bases and J by 10 bases, and 27 bases separated the two germline ends. CDR3 sequence reads: CASSFSLSGEQVGGQYF. The CDR3 DNA is TGCGCCAGCAGCTTTAGTTTATCCGGCGAGCAAGTGGGCGGCCAGTACTTC. The complete variable domain, with remaining parts taken from reference TRBV5-1 and TRBJ2-5, reads KAGVTQTPRYLIKTRGQQVTLSCSPISGHRSVSWYQQTPGQGLQFLFEYFSETQRNKGNFPGRFSGRQFSNSRSEMNVSTLELGDSALYLCASSFSLSGEQVGGQYFGPGTRLLVL.

The chain couples TRBV5-1 to TRBJ2-1, with 8 positions matching TRBD1. The V and J ends lost 0 bases and 5 bases, in that order; junction bases with no gene match: 4. The CDR3 consists of 15 residues. CDR1 is SGHRS and CDR2 is YFSETQ in the germline V gene. This CDR3 reads CASSLDRGSNNEQFF. The CDR3 nucleotides are TGCGCCAGCAGCTTGGACAGGGGGTCGAACAATGAGCAGTTCTTC.

The rearrangement links TRBV27 to TRBJ2-3, with 7 bases matching TRBD1. This CDR3 spans 16 amino acids. The V and J ends lost 5 bases and 3 bases, in that order; junction bases with no gene match: 11. The germline V gene has CDR1 MNHEY and CDR2 SMNVEV (reference sequence). The CDR3 sequence: CASSPLLGQLTDTQYF. CDR3 DNA: TGTGCCAGCAGTCCCCTCCTGGGACAGCTGACAGATACGCAGTATTTT.

V usage is TRBV9 and J usage is TRBJ2-5; D may be TRBD2 (6 bases). V was clipped by 4 bases and J by 4 bases, with 14 bases between them. The CDR3 is 14 amino acids. Germline V lookup: CDR1 SGDLS, CDR2 YYNGEE. The CDR3 spells CASSPRDWAETQYF. As DNA, the CDR3 is TGTGCCAGCAGCCCCCGGGACTGGGCAGAGACCCAGTACTTC.

The gene calls are TRBV6-6 and TRBJ2-7; 9 positions agree with TRBD2. This CDR3 spans 15 amino acids. V dropped 6 bases and J dropped 5; count of bases not matched to a gene: 11. Germline CDR1 reads MNHNY; CDR2 reads SVGAGI (reference sequence). The CDR3 reads CASRGIVREGHEQYF. In DNA, the CDR3 is TGTGCCAGCAGAGGGATCGTGCGGGAGGGCCACGAGCAGTACTTC.

This clone was found once. The chain links TRBV28 to TRBJ2-5, with TRBD2 as a possible D gene (5 bases). V lost 6 bases and J lost 4, with 9 bases in between. CDR3 size: 12 residues. Per germline, CDR1 MDHEN and CDR2 SYDVKM. CDR3 sequence (DNA): TGTGCCAGCAGGAGGGTAGGAGAGACCCAGTACTTC. Translated, it gives CASRRVGETQYF. The full variable domain, its missing parts supplied by reference TRBV28 and TRBJ2-5, is DVKVTQSSRYLVKRTGEKVFLECVQDMDHENMFWYRQDPGLGLRLIYFSYDVKMKEKGDIPEGYSVSREKKERFSLILESASTNQTSMYLCASRRVGETQYFGPGTRLLVL.

The chain is built from TRBV4-3 and TRBJ2-1; D tentatively reads TRBD1 or TRBD2 (5 bases each). Germline V gene sequence: CDR1 LGHNA, CDR2 YSLEER. Trimming shortened V by 0 bases and J by 8 bases, and 14 bases separated the two germline ends. This CDR3 spans 15 amino acids. CDR3 amino acids: CASSQDLGEEDEQFF. CDR3 in DNA: TGCGCCAGCAGCCAAGACCTGGGGGAAGAAGATGAGCAGTTCTTC.

The J gene is TRBJ2-1, the V gene TRBV15; D unclear. The germline CDR1 and CDR2 sequences are LNHNV and YYDKDF (reference sequence). V lost 1 base, J lost 0 bases, and 13 bases lay in between. This CDR3 has 17 residues. The CDR3 bases are TGTGCCACCAGCAGAGGAACCTCCTTGAGCTCCTACAATGAGCAGTTCTTC. Its translation is CATSRGTSLSSYNEQFF.

CDR3 sequence (DNA): TGTGCCAGTAGTATCAGAGCAGGACAGGGGAACTACGAGCAGTACTTC. Residues: CASSIRAGQGNYEQYF. The rearrangement joins TRBV19 to TRBJ2-7, with 9 nucleotides matching TRBD1. Germline loops: CDR1 LNHDA, CDR2 SQIVND (reference sequence). The length of the CDR3 is 16 residues. J gave up 3 bases and V 3 bases, and 9 bases lay outside the gene matches.

The table lists this clone with a few counts. The sample carries other DNA sequences with the same CDR3. This chain connects TRBV5-1 to TRBJ1-1; a possible D gene is TRBD1 (5 bases). V was trimmed by 0 bases and J by 4 bases, leaving 7 bases between them. Germline V gene data show CDR1 as SGHRS and CDR2 as YFSETQ. The CDR3 loop spans 13 amino acids. The DNA for the CDR3 is TGCGCCAGCAGCTTGGGCAGGGTCACTGAAGCTTTCTTT. It yields the protein CASSLGRVTEAFF.

This chain joins TRBV19 and TRBJ2-1; the D gene is possibly TRBD1 (5 bases). The CDR3 length is 15 residues. Germline V gene data show CDR1 as LNHDA and CDR2 as SQIVND (reference sequence). V was pared by 5 bases and J by 0 bases, with 11 bases between. The CDR3 nucleotides are TGTGCCAGTAGTGACCGCGACAGCTCCTACAATGAGCAGTTCTTC. Encoded protein: CASSDRDSSYNEQFF.

The J gene is TRBJ2-7, the V gene TRBV21-1; the tabulated D call, TRBD1, remains unverified against the DNA. TRBV21-1 represents a pseudogene. The CDR3 has 15 residues. The CDR3 nucleotides are TGTGCCAGCAGCAGTGGGGCCCGAAGACCCTACGAGCAGTACTTC. Translation gives CASSSGARRPYEQYF.

The chain combines TRBV4-1 with TRBJ1-2, with a tentative D call TRBD1 (5 bases). The CDR3 loop spans 16 amino acids. Germline-derived CDR1 and CDR2 are MGHRA and YSYEKL. V shed 0 bases and J shed 5 bases, with 16 bases lying between them. The CDR3 nucleotides are TGCGCCAGCAGCCAAGAGGTGGTCCGGGGGATGTATGGCTACACCTTC. Translating gives CASSQEVVRGMYGYTF.

On this clone: Other DNA variants within this sample encode the same CDR3. This chain connects TRBV9 to TRBJ2-1; 10 nucleotides agree with TRBD2. The CDR3 consists of 15 residues. V shed 2 bases, J shed 6 bases, and the junction held 5 bases outside the gene matches. Germline V gives CDR1 SGDLS, CDR2 YYNGEE. CDR3 sequence (DNA): TGTGCCAGCAGCGTCCTAGCGGGGGCCTCCAATGAGCAGTTCTTC. This codes for CASSVLAGASNEQFF.

V gene TRBV6-5 combines with J gene TRBJ1-1; TRBD1 is a possible D gene (6 bases). Germline CDR1 and CDR2: MNHEY and SVGAGI. V shed 5 bases and J shed 5 bases, with 15 bases lying between them. The CDR3 length is 14 residues. The DNA of the CDR3 is TGTGCCAGCAGTAGCAGGGGACGAGAGACTGAAGCTTTCTTT. This translates into CASSSRGRETEAFF.

This clone was recorded once. The chain is built from TRBV6-1 and TRBJ1-1; possibly TRBD1 for D (6 bases). CDR3 length: 14 amino acids. Germline loops: CDR1 MNHNS, CDR2 SASEGT. Trimming left V 4 bases short and J 6 bases short, with 15 bases between. The CDR3, as DNA: TGTGCCAGCAGTGCCCTACGGGACAACTCTGAAGCTTTCTTT. This codes for CASSALRDNSEAFF.

The rearrangement uses TRBV27 and TRBJ2-7, with TRBD2 matching over 9 bases. The CDR3 consists of 14 residues. CDR1 is MNHEY and CDR2 is SMNVEV in the germline V gene (reference sequence). The trim removed 6 bases at V and 4 bases at J, leaving 7 bases unmatched. CDR3: CASSLAGMGYEQYF. The CDR3 coding sequence is TGTGCCAGCAGCCTAGCGGGAATGGGATACGAGCAGTACTTC.

The genes are TRBV27 and TRBJ1-2; TRBD1 agrees at 7 bases. V shed 4 bases, J shed 5 bases, and the junction held 4 bases outside the gene matches. CDR1 and CDR2 (germline): MNHEY, SMNVEV (reference sequence). CDR3 length: 13 amino acids. CDR3 protein: CASSWDRKYGYTF. The CDR3 nucleotides read TGTGCCAGCAGTTGGGACAGAAAATATGGCTACACCTTC.

The V call is TRBV27, the J call TRBJ2-1; D is ambiguous. Germline V gene sequence: CDR1 MNHEY, CDR2 SMNVEV (reference sequence). This CDR3 comprises 14 residues. V lost 1 base and J lost 8, with 12 bases in between. The CDR3 nucleotides read TGTGCCAGCAGTTTATATCCGGTCTTGGATGAGCAGTTCTTC. This sequence encodes CASSLYPVLDEQFF.

The rearrangement joins TRBV2 to TRBJ1-2; TRBD1 agrees at 8 bases. This CDR3 has 18 amino acids. The V gene's germline CDR1 is SNHLY and CDR2 FYNNEI. J gave up 6 bases and V 2 bases, and 17 bases lay outside the gene matches. The CDR3 region is CASSEWGGWGQELHGYTF. In DNA, the CDR3 is TGTGCCAGCAGTGAATGGGGAGGATGGGGACAGGAGTTACATGGCTACACCTTC.

On this clone: The sample holds other DNA sequences that translate to the same CDR3. J is TRBJ2-7 and V is TRBV7-9, with D maybe TRBD1 (5 bases). Trimming pared 3 bases from V and 6 bases from J, leaving 6 bases between. CDR1 SEHNR and CDR2 FQNEAQ come from the germline V gene (reference sequence). This CDR3 has 11 residues. This chain's CDR3 is CASSLGLEQYF. The CDR3 coding sequence is TGTGCCAGCAGCTTGGGGCTCGAGCAGTACTTC.

This chain uses TRBV28 with TRBJ1-2; perhaps TRBD1 as D (6 bases). The CDR3 extends over 16 amino acids. CDR1 is MDHEN, CDR2 SYDVKM, per germline. Trimming left V 9 bases short and J 7 bases short, with 27 bases between. The CDR3 loop reads CASQAAGAKKRGGYTF. The CDR3 DNA reads as TGTGCCAGTCAAGCGGCAGGGGCCAAAAAAAGGGGTGGCTACACCTTC.

The chain uses TRBV9 and TRBJ1-5; D ambiguous. The CDR3 totals 14 residues. V was pared by 5 bases and J by 2 bases, with 11 bases between. Looked up from germline, CDR1 is SGDLS and CDR2 is YYNGEE. The CDR3 protein is CASSKGGGNQPQHF. The CDR3 nucleotides read TGTGCCAGCAGTAAGGGTGGTGGCAATCAGCCCCAGCATTTT.